The sequence of this T cell receptor (beta chain) was determined in a study of T cells in Graves' hyperthyroidism and ophthalmopathy. Points from the study as a whole: It was a median 6.5 months before onset that the model predicted ophthalmopathy.

CDR1 SGHRS and CDR2 YFSETQ come from the germline V gene. This CDR3 spans 16 amino acids. V lost 0 bases and J 0 bases, leaving 10 bases between the germline ends. From RNA transcripts, TCR beta CDR3 regions were amplified. Carried out on the TCR CDR3, a first-round RT-PCR used the HTBI primer set. One entry per CDR3 protein, called by TCRdb with MiXCR from the multiplex PCR reads. The profile shows roughly 740,000 distinct CDR3 sequences, around 17% of them singletons. Note on this clonotype: The antigen remains undetermined.

This clonotype was sampled from a man younger than 30 with Graves' hyperthyroidism. Sequenced input: blood. The chain employs TRBV5-1 and TRBJ1-5, with D tentatively TRBD1 (5 bases). The CDR3 bases are TGCGCCAGCAGCTTGGGTTGGGGGGGTAGCAATCAGCCCCAGCATTTT. It yields the protein CASSLGWGGSNQPQHF.